A selection of T cell receptor beta chains follows, all from one sample in a study of CD8 T cells in Susac syndrome. TCRdb reprocessed the immunoSEQ multiplex PCR reads via MiXCR and lists one record per CDR3 protein. The sample includes 150,000 to 200,000 distinct CDR3 sequences, about 94% of them seen just once. Sequencing was carried out using CD4+ T cells from PBMCs. The receptor set was obtained from a human donor with multiple sclerosis. The conserved cysteine and the conserved F or W are not part of the CDR3 here.

V	J	CDR3
TRBV3-1	TRBJ1-1	ASSQEGRRAF
TRBV12-5	TRBJ1-6	ASGSSRQNSPLH
TRBV5-1	TRBJ2-7	ASSNSGGQTYEQY
TRBV28	TRBJ1-6	ASGYPDTQGGSPLH
TRBV20-1	TRBJ2-3	SAKNEAGWTDTQY
TRBV29-1	TRBJ2-7	SVEGQQGTYEQY
TRBV7-8	TRBJ2-5	ASSIKSLEETQY
TRBV11-3	TRBJ2-7	ASSLTGSHEQY
TRBV4-2	TRBJ2-2	ASSQVTSDTGELF
TRBV6-1	TRBJ2-1	ASTSTGNPYNEQF
TRBV7-3	TRBJ2-1	ASSFSSWSEQF
TRBV20-1	TRBJ2-5	SAIRPTDQETQY
TRBV4-1	TRBJ1-1	ASSPGGYTEAF
TRBV30	TRBJ1-1	AWKRDSNTEAF
TRBV19	TRBJ2-7	ASSRSWETYEQY
TRBV19	TRBJ1-5	ASTRWTGAVIGNQPQH
TRBV20-1	TRBJ2-1	SARDPGTGFDEQF
TRBV7-9	TRBJ1-5	ASSDDRANQPQH
TRBV9	TRBJ2-7	ASSLAHSEQY
TRBV7-2	TRBJ2-7	ASSFYNEQY
TRBV12-5	TRBJ1-2	ASGSGTKNGGYT
TRBV5-1	TRBJ2-1	ASSFRNYNEQF
TRBV12-3/TRBV12-4	TRBJ1-5	ASTTQGLLPQH
TRBV27	TRBJ1-6	ASRPDRDLKVSPLH
TRBV3-1	TRBJ2-2	ASSPLGRELF
TRBV14	TRBJ2-7	ASSQEHEQY
TRBV20-1	TRBJ2-7	SARGTGWYEQY
TRBV20-1	TRBJ1-1	SARVQGGTEAF
TRBV12-3/TRBV12-4	TRBJ2-3	ASSRDLWGSTDTQY
TRBV5-1	TRBJ2-7	ASGGDSYYEQY
TRBV20-1	TRBJ2-1	SASEAGGDEQF
TRBV29-1	TRBJ1-1	SVQRSLMNTEAF
TRBV15	TRBJ1-1	ATSRVREGNTEAF
TRBV28	TRBJ2-3	ASSSHQTQY
TRBV20-1	TRBJ2-3	SADLGASTDTQY
TRBV7-9	TRBJ1-2	ASSLAGGQGEDGYT
TRBV4-2	TRBJ2-3	ASSQGDQGPTDTQY
TRBV9	TRBJ1-2	ASSVGPGGRYT
TRBV28	TRBJ1-6	ASSSGPAPLH
TRBV24-1	TRBJ2-1	ATSDTDPGLGTDEQF
TRBV18	TRBJ2-4	ASSPGVGESKNIQY
TRBV18	TRBJ1-6	ASSLSGAINSPLH
TRBV12-3/TRBV12-4	TRBJ2-5	ASSKIDRAETQY
TRBV2	TRBJ2-1	ASRGLAGGRDEQF
TRBV30	TRBJ2-1	AWSSQPRYNEQF
TRBV5-1	TRBJ2-7	ASSPTGPGPYEQY
TRBV12-3/TRBV12-4	TRBJ1-2	ASSLSQGGGYT
TRBV20-1	TRBJ1-1	SAIQGVDTEAF
TRBV27	TRBJ1-6	ASRGGSSDSPLH
TRBV30	TRBJ1-1	AWTNKGNTEAF
TRBV20-1	TRBJ1-5	SAGTVRDQPQH
TRBV7-8	TRBJ2-1	ASSPQIRGSSYNEQF
TRBV4-1	TRBJ2-2	ASSQDWQGAAGELF
TRBV20-1	TRBJ2-1	SARSSGGLSSYNEQF
TRBV5-1	TRBJ2-5	ASSYQPQETQY
TRBV28	TRBJ2-7	ASSLLWGEQY
TRBV5-6	TRBJ1-5	ASSVGQGADQPQH